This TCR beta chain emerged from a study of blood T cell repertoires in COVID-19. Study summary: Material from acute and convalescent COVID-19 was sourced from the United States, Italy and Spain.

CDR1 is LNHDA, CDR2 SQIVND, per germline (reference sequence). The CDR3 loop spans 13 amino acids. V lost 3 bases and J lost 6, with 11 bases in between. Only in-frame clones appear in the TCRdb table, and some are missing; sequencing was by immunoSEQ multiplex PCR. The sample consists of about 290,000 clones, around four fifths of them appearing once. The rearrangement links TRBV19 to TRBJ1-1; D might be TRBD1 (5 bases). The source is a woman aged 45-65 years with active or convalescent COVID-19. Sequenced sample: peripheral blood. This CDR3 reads CASSIETGAEAFF. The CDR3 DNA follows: TGTGCCAGTAGTATTGAAACAGGAGCTGAAGCTTTCTTT.